Below are 18 T cell receptor beta chains sequenced from a single sample in a study of human T cells and chemical hapten exposure. TCRdb re-called the RACE reads through MiXCR, storing one row per CDR3 protein. The table has some 190,000 distinct CDR3 sequences, approximately 20% seen once. Time point given: patch test 1, 2 weeks after DPC sensitization. This sample's treatment: therapeutic diphenylcyclopropenone sensitization with weekly scalp DPC. The sample in question was whole blood, obtained in connection with sensitization to the hapten diphenylcyclopropenone (DPC). The receptors were gathered from a woman aged 45-59 years with alopecia areata. Some clones in this sample may be carry-over from other donors' samples.

The V and J genes are TRBV24-1 and TRBJ2-7; the D gene is possibly TRBD1 (6 bases). The germline V gene encodes CDR1 KGHDR and CDR2 SFDVKD. V lost 0 bases and J 2 bases, leaving 22 bases between the germline ends. CDR3 length: 19 amino acids. The CDR3 DNA reads as TGTGCCACCAGTGATTTGCGAGGGGGAGACAGGCTATCAGCCTACGAGCAGTACTTC. Protein product: CATSDLRGGDRLSAYEQYF.

This clonotype showed up just a few times. The V call is TRBV20-1, the J call TRBJ2-1; D not certain. The CDR3 covers 13 residues. Trimming took 6 bases from V and 0 from J, leaving 9 bases between them. Germline loops: CDR1 DFQATT, CDR2 SNEGSKA (reference sequence). CDR3 in DNA: TGCAGTGCAGACCCGGCCTCCTACAATGAGCAGTTCTTC. This sequence encodes CSADPASYNEQFF.

This chain connects TRBV5-5 to TRBJ1-4; TRBD1 aligns across 7 bases. Trimming at V came to 0 bases and at J to 3 bases, leaving 8 bases not matched to a gene. Germline V lookup: CDR1 SGHKS, CDR2 YYEKEE (reference sequence). The CDR3 totals 17 residues. CDR3 sequence reads: CASSLGDSPLPNEKLFF. CDR3 bases: TGTGCCAGCAGCTTGGGGGACAGTCCCCTTCCTAATGAAAAACTGTTTTTT.

V gene TRBV5-1 combines with J gene TRBJ1-1; D possibly corresponds to TRBD1 (5 bases). The germline CDR1 and CDR2 sequences are SGHRS and YFSETQ. The CDR3 extends over 15 amino acids. V gave up 2 bases and J gave up 0 bases, with 11 bases separating them. CDR3 region: CASSFGAQMNTEAFF. CDR3 coding DNA: TGCGCCAGCAGCTTCGGGGCCCAAATGAACACTGAAGCTTTCTTT.

This clonotype was detected only a few times. The chain recombines TRBV21-1 with TRBJ1-5; the D call of TRBD1 is as the table states it, not checked on the DNA. TRBV21-1 is a recognized pseudogene. This CDR3 has 15 amino acids. The CDR3 loop reads CASSGTGDSNQPQHF. The CDR3 nucleotides are TGTGCCAGCAGCGGGACAGGGGATAGCAATCAGCCCCAGCATTTT.

The CDR3 loop is CAIRDGQGSGELFF. The CDR3 bases are TGTGCCATCAGAGATGGACAGGGCTCCGGGGAGCTGTTTTTT. This chain uses TRBV10-3 with TRBJ2-2; 8 bases fit TRBD1. The CDR3 spans 14 residues. J lost 6 bases, V lost 6 bases, and 6 bases had no gene match. Germline V gene sequence: CDR1 ENHRY, CDR2 SYGVKD.

This clonotype has a handful of counts. V and J are TRBV7-9 and TRBJ2-1; the D gene is possibly TRBD2 (5 bases). V lost 7 bases to trimming and J lost 3 bases, with 16 bases between them. CDR1 and CDR2 (germline): SEHNR, FQNEAQ (reference sequence). The length of the CDR3 is 15 residues. CDR3 sequence (DNA): TGTGCCAGCACCACCTCGCGGGTCGTCTACAATGAGCAGTTCTTC. Amino acid sequence: CASTTSRVVYNEQFF.

The chain is built from TRBV20-1 and TRBJ1-1, with unresolved D. Germline CDR1 is DFQATT and CDR2 is SNEGSKA (reference sequence). This CDR3 comprises 14 residues. V was cut by 0 bases and J by 4 bases, with 12 bases left in between. CDR3 nucleotide sequence: TGCAGTGCTAGAGATCCGGCCGGAGGCACTGAAGCTTTCTTT. Translating it yields CSARDPAGGTEAFF.

The rearrangement uses TRBV6-6 and TRBJ2-7; D might be TRBD2 (6 bases). The germline V gene has CDR1 MNHNY and CDR2 SVGAGI (reference sequence). Trimming stripped 5 bases from V and 0 bases from J, with 14 bases between. CDR3 length equals 15 residues. The CDR3 coding sequence is TGTGCCAGCAGTCCGGGACTTTCAAGCTCCTACGAGCAGTACTTC. Residues: CASSPGLSSSYEQYF.

V and J are TRBV5-1 and TRBJ2-1; 7 nucleotides agree with TRBD1. This CDR3 contains 15 residues. J gave up 6 bases and V 1 base, and 7 bases lay outside the gene matches. Per the germline V gene, CDR1 is SGHRS and CDR2 is YFSETQ. The DNA for the CDR3 is TGCGCCAGCAGCTTGCTTCAGGGGGAAGGCAATGAGCAGTTCTTC. Its protein product is CASSLLQGEGNEQFF.

This clonotype was picked up a small number of times. The rearrangement links TRBV20-1 to TRBJ2-1; 11 bases are shared with TRBD2. Trimming cost V 6 bases and J 6 bases; bases outside gene matches: 7. Germline-derived CDR1 and CDR2 are DFQATT and SNEGSKA (reference sequence). CDR3 length: 14 amino acids. CDR3 in amino acids: CSARETSGTNEQFF. The CDR3 nucleotides are TGCAGTGCACGAGAGACTAGCGGGACCAATGAGCAGTTCTTC.

V usage is TRBV5-1 and J usage is TRBJ2-5; 10 positions match TRBD2. There are 14 residues in the CDR3. J gave up 4 bases and V 9 bases, and 9 bases lay outside the gene matches. Germline V gives CDR1 SGHRS, CDR2 YFSETQ. Written as DNA, the CDR3 is TGCGCCACCAAGGGAGTAGCGGGAGGAGAGACCCAGTACTTC. It is translated as CATKGVAGGETQYF.

In its sample, this clonotype was seen a few times. This chain uses TRBV5-1 with TRBJ2-7; a possible D gene is TRBD1 (6 bases). Germline-derived CDR1 and CDR2 are SGHRS and YFSETQ. Trimming left V 5 bases short and J 2 bases short, with 11 bases between. This CDR3 is built from 13 residues. The CDR3 sequence is CASRQDRPYEQYF. CDR3 bases: TGCGCCAGCAGACAAGACAGGCCCTACGAGCAGTACTTC.

This clonotype was counted ten times or more. The rearrangement uses TRBV11-2 and TRBJ1-2, with 8 bases matching TRBD1. This CDR3 region has 15 residues. The J segment lost 4 bases and the V segment lost 5 bases, leaving 9 bases of the junction unmatched. CDR1 and CDR2 from the germline V gene are SGHAT and FQNNGV. This chain's CDR3 is CASSTVQGVGYGYTF. DNA for the CDR3: TGTGCCAGCAGCACCGTACAGGGGGTAGGCTATGGCTACACCTTC. The full variable domain, in which reference TRBV11-2 and TRBJ1-2 provide the parts outside the CDR3, is EAGVAQSPRYKIIEKRQSVAFWCNPISGHATLYWYQQILGQGPKLLIQFQNNGVVDDSQLPKDRFSAERLKGVDSTLKIQPAKLEDSAVYLCASSTVQGVGYGYTFGSGTRLTVV.

The table lists this clonotype with a few counts. The chain has TRBV5-1 and TRBJ2-5, with a tentative D call TRBD1 (5 bases). The CDR3 sequence is 15 residues long. The germline CDR1 and CDR2 sequences are SGHRS and YFSETQ. The V gene lost 6 bases and the J gene lost 3 bases, with 18 bases spanning the gap. This CDR3 reads CASTWGPIKEETQYF. CDR3 DNA: TGCGCCAGCACCTGGGGCCCGATCAAAGAAGAGACCCAGTACTTC.

This chain uses TRBV10-2 with TRBJ2-3; D is possibly TRBD2 (6 bases). There are 14 residues in the CDR3. Germline V gene data show CDR1 as WSHSY and CDR2 as SAAADI. V was shortened by 7 bases and J by 4 bases, with 15 bases between the two germline ends. In DNA, the CDR3 is TGCGCCAGCAAAATGACTAGTGATCCAGATACGCAGTATTTT. Encoded protein: CASKMTSDPDTQYF.

The V gene is TRBV9, the J gene TRBJ2-1; possibly TRBD2 for D (6 bases). The germline V and J ends were trimmed by 2 bases and 5 bases, with 14 bases remaining between them. Germline V gene data show CDR1 as SGDLS and CDR2 as YYNGEE. The CDR3 is made up of 15 amino acids. CDR3 region: CASSVGLASHNEQFF. As DNA, the CDR3 is TGTGCCAGCAGCGTTGGGCTAGCGAGCCACAATGAGCAGTTCTTC.

The chain is built from TRBV20-1 and TRBJ2-3; no definite D call. In germline, CDR1 is DFQATT, CDR2 SNEGSKA (reference sequence). Trimming pared 6 bases from V and 4 bases from J, leaving 11 bases between. This CDR3 has 12 amino acids. The CDR3 loop reads CSATLDADTQYF. The CDR3 DNA is TGCAGTGCGACTCTGGACGCAGATACGCAGTATTTT.